Included here is one TCR beta chain sequence, with context. The data belong to a study of blood T cell repertoires in COVID-19. About the study: Sites across the United States, Italy and Spain contributed samples from acute and convalescent COVID-19. Nucleic acid was either cDNA or gDNA, and it came from T cells, B-cell-depleted T cells, or PBMCs.

In the study's own analysis: Estimated nucleated cell counts came from reference gene primer amplification. Method: immunoSEQ multiplex PCR; TCRdb's copy keeps in-frame clones and lacks some. The DNA was the basis for D and trimming; V, J and clone size are from that table. The data hold approximately 85,000 clones, with 86% observed a single time. The germline V gene encodes CDR1 SEHNR and CDR2 FQNEAQ (reference sequence). V shed 3 bases and J 9 bases; nucleotides not matched to a gene: 5. The CDR3 totals 14 residues. The specimen sequenced was peripheral blood. The sequence came from a man in his fifties or sixties with active or convalescent COVID-19. The V gene is TRBV7-9, the J gene TRBJ1-6; the match to TRBD1 covers 7 bases. DNA of the CDR3: TGTGCCAGCAGCTTCCGAGCAGGGGGTTCACCCCTCCACTTT. This translates into CASSFRAGGSPLHF.